This T cell receptor beta chain was identified in a study of identical twins' blood T cells. Sample barcodes were added at both library ends during cDNA synthesis. Original methodology: Per-library CDR3 reads ranged roughly 2 to 4 million; clonotypes, ~85,000 to ~500,000. MiXCR, run by TCRdb on the 5' RACE reads, gives a single entry per CDR3 protein. The V and J calls and clone size come from TCRdb's table, not from the authors' own analysis. The sample has hundreds of thousands of distinct CDR3 sequences, 25% to 35% seen once. This clonotype was observed a few times. The germline V gene encodes CDR1 LNHNV and CDR2 YYDKDF (reference sequence). The ends were cut back, 0 bases at V and 1 base at J, with 7 bases in the middle. The CDR3 covers 15 residues.

The sequenced sample consisted of PBMCs. This sequence originates from a woman aged 18 to 55 in good health. The V call is TRBV15, the J call TRBJ1-5; no clear D gene. The DNA of the CDR3 is TGTGCCACCAGCAGAGAGGGTGTCAGCAATCAGCCCCAGCATTTT. Its translation: CATSREGVSNQPQHF.